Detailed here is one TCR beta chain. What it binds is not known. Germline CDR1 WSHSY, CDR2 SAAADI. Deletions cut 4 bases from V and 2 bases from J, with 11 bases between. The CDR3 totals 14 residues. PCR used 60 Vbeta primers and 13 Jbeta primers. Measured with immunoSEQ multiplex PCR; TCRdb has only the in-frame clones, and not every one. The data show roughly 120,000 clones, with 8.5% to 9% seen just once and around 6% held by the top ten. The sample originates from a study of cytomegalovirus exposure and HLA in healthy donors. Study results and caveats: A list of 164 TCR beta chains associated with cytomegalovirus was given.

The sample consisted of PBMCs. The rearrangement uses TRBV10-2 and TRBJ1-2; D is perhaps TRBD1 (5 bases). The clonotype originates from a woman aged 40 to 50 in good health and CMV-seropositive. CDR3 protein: CASSARGSNYGYTF. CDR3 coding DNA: TGCGCCAGCAGTGCGCGGGGGAGCAACTATGGCTACACCTTC.